This record looks at one TCR beta chain sequence and its context. The antigen is unknown. From the 5' RACE reads, TCRdb called clonotypes with MiXCR, one entry per CDR3 protein. The sample records 350,000 to 500,000 distinct CDR3 sequences, around a quarter being singletons. Germline values: CDR1 LGHDT, CDR2 YNNKEL (reference sequence). The length of the CDR3 is 15 residues. V lost 0 bases and J lost 7, with 14 bases in between. This entry comes from a study of T-cell memory formation after mild COVID-19. Study-level information: Across donors, TCR clusters were largely donor specific. Points from the study as a whole: Within pre-infection memory, some responding clones were found, suggesting cross-reactive memory joined. CD4+ contracting clones were found mainly in CM and EM, and CD8+ ones in EMRA. Still unconfirmed is whether the second-wave clones peaking on day 37 recognized SARS-CoV-2.

Input material: PBMCs or a T cell subset sorted from them (not recorded which). V gene TRBV3-1 combines with J gene TRBJ2-3; D remains ambiguous. The receptor comes from an adult woman who had mild COVID-19 (a few samples of this study predate the infection). Cell type and time point are not known. Written as DNA, the CDR3 is TGTGCCAGCAGCCAAGAAGGAACCTTTGGAAATACGCAGTATTTT. This translates into CASSQEGTFGNTQYF.